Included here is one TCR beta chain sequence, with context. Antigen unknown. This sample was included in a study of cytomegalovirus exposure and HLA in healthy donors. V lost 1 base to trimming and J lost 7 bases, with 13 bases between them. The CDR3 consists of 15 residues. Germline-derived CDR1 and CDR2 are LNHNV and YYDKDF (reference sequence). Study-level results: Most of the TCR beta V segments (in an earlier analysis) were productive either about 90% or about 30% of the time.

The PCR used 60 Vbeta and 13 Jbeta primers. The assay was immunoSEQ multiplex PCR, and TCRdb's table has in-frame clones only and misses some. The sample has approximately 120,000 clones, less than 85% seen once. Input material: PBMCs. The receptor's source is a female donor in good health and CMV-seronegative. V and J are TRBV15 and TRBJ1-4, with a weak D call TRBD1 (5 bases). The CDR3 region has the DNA TGTGCCACCAGCAGAGGCAGGGAATCAAGTGAAAAACTGTTTTTT. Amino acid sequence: CATSRGRESSEKLFF.